The present TCR beta chain was sequenced within a study of blood T cell repertoires in COVID-19. The repertoire was sequenced with immunoSEQ multiplex PCR; TCRdb's copy has only in-frame clones and lacks some. There are 250,000 to 300,000 clones in the sample; approximately 83% occur only once, and under 2.5% lies in the top ten. Per the germline V gene, CDR1 is KGHSH and CDR2 is LQKENI. V gave up 6 bases and J gave up 5 bases; unmatched junction bases: 2. There are 13 residues in the CDR3. Participants were placed into cohorts based on the clinical history they reported. The TCR was taken from a woman aged 45-65 years who had recovered from COVID-19. The source material was PBMCs or T cells enriched from blood (not recorded which). The V and J genes are TRBV18 and TRBJ2-1; 9 bases align to TRBD2. The chain's CDR3 is CASSRGGNNEQFF. The CDR3 bases are TGTGCCAGCTCGCGGGGGGGCAACAATGAGCAGTTCTTC.